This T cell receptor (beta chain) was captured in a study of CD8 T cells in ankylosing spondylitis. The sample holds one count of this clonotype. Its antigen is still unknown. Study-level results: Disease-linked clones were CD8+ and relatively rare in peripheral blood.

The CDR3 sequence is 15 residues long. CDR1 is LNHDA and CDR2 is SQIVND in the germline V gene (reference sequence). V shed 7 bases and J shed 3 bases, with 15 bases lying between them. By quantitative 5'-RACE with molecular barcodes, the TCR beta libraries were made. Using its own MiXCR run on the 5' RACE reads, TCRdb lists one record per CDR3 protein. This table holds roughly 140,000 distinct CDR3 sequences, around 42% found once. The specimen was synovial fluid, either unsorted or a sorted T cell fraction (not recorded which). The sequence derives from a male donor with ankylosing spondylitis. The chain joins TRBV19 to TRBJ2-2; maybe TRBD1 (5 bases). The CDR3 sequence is CASTSGHVYTGELFF. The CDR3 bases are TGTGCCAGTACATCTGGACACGTCTACACCGGGGAGCTGTTTTTT.